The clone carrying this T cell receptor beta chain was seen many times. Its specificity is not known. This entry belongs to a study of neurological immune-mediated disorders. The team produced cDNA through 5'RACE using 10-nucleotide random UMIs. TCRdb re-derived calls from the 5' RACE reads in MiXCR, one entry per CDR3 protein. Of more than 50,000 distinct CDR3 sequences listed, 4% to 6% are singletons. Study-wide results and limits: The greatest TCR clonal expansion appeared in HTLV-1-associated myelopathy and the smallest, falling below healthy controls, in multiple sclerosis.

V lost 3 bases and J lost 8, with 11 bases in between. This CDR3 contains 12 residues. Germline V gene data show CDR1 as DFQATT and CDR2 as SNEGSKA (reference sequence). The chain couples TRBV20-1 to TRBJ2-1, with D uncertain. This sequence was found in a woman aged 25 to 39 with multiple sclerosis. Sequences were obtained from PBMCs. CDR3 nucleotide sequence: TGCAGTGCTAGGCCCCTAGAGCATGAGCAGTTCTTC. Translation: CSARPLEHEQFF.